This is a list of T cell receptor beta chains from one sample in a study of blood T cell repertoires in COVID-19. Method: immunoSEQ multiplex PCR; TCRdb's copy keeps in-frame clones and lacks some. Of roughly 140,000 clones listed, roughly 85% are singletons. Sequenced: peripheral blood. These receptors were taken from a woman aged 60-75 years with COVID-19, enrolled during active disease. Each CDR3 is given with its conserved first and last residue. D genes are given only for firm matches. Part of the rows lack a size; the others show once, few, many or a class for expanded clones.

CDR3nt: TGTGCCAGTCTTTCTCCTGGGAGGGGAACGGACTATGGCTACACCTTC
CDR3aa: CASLSPGRGTDYGYTF
d_gene: .
j_gene: TRBJ1-2
v_gene: TRBV6-6
abundance: .

CDR3nt: TGTGCCACCACATCCCTCAAGCGGCAGGCGACTAACTATGGCTACACCTTC
CDR3aa: CATTSLKRQATNYGYTF
d_gene: .
j_gene: TRBJ1-2
v_gene: TRBV19
abundance: .

CDR3nt: TGTGCCAGCAGCTTCTGGGGGGACGTGCGGGGCTACACCTTC
CDR3aa: CASSFWGDVRGYTF
d_gene: .
j_gene: TRBJ1-2
v_gene: TRBV5-5
abundance: few

CDR3nt: TGTGCCAGCAGCCAAGAGACAGGGTCTGGAAACACCATATATTTT
CDR3aa: CASSQETGSGNTIYF
d_gene: TRBD1
j_gene: TRBJ1-3
v_gene: TRBV4-2
abundance: .

CDR3nt: TGTGCCAGCAGCTTGGAGGGGGCAAGCGAGACCCAGTACTTC
CDR3aa: CASSLEGASETQYF
d_gene: TRBD1
j_gene: TRBJ2-5
v_gene: TRBV5-5
abundance: .

CDR3nt: TGTGCCAGCAGCGTAGGGGGGCCAGCTAACTATGGCTACACCTTC
CDR3aa: CASSVGGPANYGYTF
d_gene: .
j_gene: TRBJ1-2
v_gene: TRBV9
abundance: .

CDR3nt: TGCGCCAGCAGCTTCGAGTGGATAGCGGGAGGCGCCCGTCACTACAATGAGCAGTTCTTC
CDR3aa: CASSFEWIAGGARHYNEQFF
d_gene: TRBD2
j_gene: TRBJ2-1
v_gene: TRBV5-1
abundance: .

CDR3nt: TGCGCCAGCAGCTTGGCCCATAGCGGGAGCTCCTACAATGAGCAGTTCTTC
CDR3aa: CASSLAHSGSSYNEQFF
d_gene: TRBD2
j_gene: TRBJ2-1
v_gene: TRBV5-1
abundance: once

CDR3nt: TGTGCCACCCTGGACCGGGAGAAACTGTTTTTT
CDR3aa: CATLDREKLFF
d_gene: .
j_gene: TRBJ1-4
v_gene: TRBV11-2
abundance: few

CDR3nt: TGCGCCAGCAGCATCTCAGACCGGCGGAGTGACACTGAAGCTTTCTTT
CDR3aa: CASSISDRRSDTEAFF
d_gene: .
j_gene: TRBJ1-1
v_gene: TRBV5-1
abundance: .

CDR3nt: TGTGCCAGCAGCGACAGGGGAGAGACCCAGTACTTC
CDR3aa: CASSDRGETQYF
d_gene: TRBD1
j_gene: TRBJ2-5
v_gene: TRBV6-5
abundance: .

CDR3nt: TGTGCCAGCTCACTACAGATACCAACTAATGAAAAACTGTTTTTT
CDR3aa: CASSLQIPTNEKLFF
d_gene: .
j_gene: TRBJ1-4
v_gene: TRBV18
abundance: .

CDR3nt: TGTGCCAGCAAACTGACAGGGACAGCTTTCTTT
CDR3aa: CASKLTGTAFF
d_gene: TRBD1
j_gene: TRBJ1-1
v_gene: TRBV12-3/TRBV12-4
abundance: .

CDR3nt: TGCGCCAGCAGCTTGGGAGCCGAGAACTATGGCTACACCTTC
CDR3aa: CASSLGAENYGYTF
d_gene: .
j_gene: TRBJ1-2
v_gene: TRBV5-1
abundance: .

CDR3nt: TGTGCCACGGACAGGGGGAACACTGAAGCTTTCTTT
CDR3aa: CATDRGNTEAFF
d_gene: TRBD1
j_gene: TRBJ1-1
v_gene: TRBV7-9
abundance: .

CDR3nt: TGTGCCAGCAGCTTAGAAGCTATGAACACTGAAGCTTTCTTT
CDR3aa: CASSLEAMNTEAFF
d_gene: .
j_gene: TRBJ1-1
v_gene: TRBV11-2
abundance: .

CDR3nt: TGTGCCAGCTCGCGTCGGGGACAGGTTAATGAAAAACTGTTTTTT
CDR3aa: CASSRRGQVNEKLFF
d_gene: TRBD1
j_gene: TRBJ1-4
v_gene: TRBV18
abundance: .

CDR3nt: TGTGCCAGCAGCTTTGACCGGGGGGCATGGGAGACCCAGTACTTC
CDR3aa: CASSFDRGAWETQYF
d_gene: .
j_gene: TRBJ2-5
v_gene: TRBV5-4
abundance: .

CDR3nt: TGTGCCAGTAGTCCTCCGGGACACTATACCTATGGCTACACCTTC
CDR3aa: CASSPPGHYTYGYTF
d_gene: .
j_gene: TRBJ1-2
v_gene: TRBV19
abundance: .

CDR3nt: TGTGCCAGCCGGGGGGGACTGTATAGCAATCAGCCCCAGCATTTT
CDR3aa: CASRGGLYSNQPQHF
d_gene: .
j_gene: TRBJ1-5
v_gene: TRBV2
abundance: once

CDR3nt: TGTGCCAGCACCTCGGGGGGGCAAGCCAATGAGCAGTTCTTC
CDR3aa: CASTSGGQANEQFF
d_gene: TRBD2
j_gene: TRBJ2-1
v_gene: TRBV3-1/TRBV3-2
abundance: .

CDR3nt: TGTGCCAGCTCACCGACAGGGGGAGTCTATGGCTACACCTTC
CDR3aa: CASSPTGGVYGYTF
d_gene: TRBD1
j_gene: TRBJ1-2
v_gene: TRBV18
abundance: .

CDR3nt: TGTGCCAGCAGCCTCGGACAGGGGGGGACTAATGAAAAACTGTTTTTT
CDR3aa: CASSLGQGGTNEKLFF
d_gene: TRBD1
j_gene: TRBJ1-4
v_gene: TRBV5-8
abundance: .

CDR3nt: TGTGCCAGTAGTTCGCGGGAGGGGGCGCGCGGTGAGCAGTTCTTC
CDR3aa: CASSSREGARGEQFF
d_gene: TRBD2
j_gene: TRBJ2-1
v_gene: TRBV19
abundance: once

CDR3nt: TGTGCCAGCCTCTCGGGAGACAGGGTCTCAAAACTGTTTTTT
CDR3aa: CASLSGDRVSKLFF
d_gene: TRBD1
j_gene: TRBJ1-4
v_gene: TRBV2
abundance: .

CDR3nt: TGTGCCAGCAGCCAAGGACCGGGACTCCGGATTCAGCCCCAGCATTTT
CDR3aa: CASSQGPGLRIQPQHF
d_gene: .
j_gene: TRBJ1-5
v_gene: TRBV3-1/TRBV3-2
abundance: .

CDR3nt: TGTGCCAGCAGCCACGCCTCAGGGTATGCTGGAAACACCATATATTTT
CDR3aa: CASSHASGYAGNTIYF
d_gene: .
j_gene: TRBJ1-3
v_gene: TRBV14
abundance: .

CDR3nt: TGTGCCAGTAGGCCCCAAAGAGGGGAAAAACTGTTTTTT
CDR3aa: CASRPQRGEKLFF
d_gene: .
j_gene: TRBJ1-4
v_gene: TRBV19
abundance: once

CDR3nt: TGTGCTAGCAGCTTAGGTCTAGAGTCCGGGGAGCTGTTTTTT
CDR3aa: CASSLGLESGELFF
d_gene: .
j_gene: TRBJ2-2
v_gene: TRBV7-7
abundance: .

CDR3nt: TGTGCCAGCAGCTCAAGGCCCGGGGGTACCACAGATACGCAGTATTTT
CDR3aa: CASSSRPGGTTDTQYF
d_gene: .
j_gene: TRBJ2-3
v_gene: TRBV5-6
abundance: few

CDR3nt: TGTGCCAGCAGCTCGGACTACCCCTACAATGAGCAGTTCTTC
CDR3aa: CASSSDYPYNEQFF
d_gene: .
j_gene: TRBJ2-1
v_gene: TRBV2
abundance: .

CDR3nt: TGCGCCAGCAGCTACAGGGACCCGGACGAGCAGTACTTC
CDR3aa: CASSYRDPDEQYF
d_gene: .
j_gene: TRBJ2-7
v_gene: TRBV5-1
abundance: .

CDR3nt: TGTGCCAGCAGTCACCCTAACAGGCGAAACAATGAGCAGTTCTTC
CDR3aa: CASSHPNRRNNEQFF
d_gene: .
j_gene: TRBJ2-1
v_gene: TRBV6-5
abundance: .

CDR3nt: TGTGCCAGCAGCCAAGGTCGTCAGCAAGAGACCCAGTACTTC
CDR3aa: CASSQGRQQETQYF
d_gene: .
j_gene: TRBJ2-5
v_gene: TRBV14
abundance: .

CDR3nt: TGTGCCAGCAGCGAACAGGGTGTGAACACTGAAGCTTTCTTT
CDR3aa: CASSEQGVNTEAFF
d_gene: .
j_gene: TRBJ1-1
v_gene: TRBV6-2/TRBV6-3
abundance: .

CDR3nt: TGTGCCAGCAGCCTCGACAGGGGAAGAGGCTACACCTTC
CDR3aa: CASSLDRGRGYTF
d_gene: TRBD1
j_gene: TRBJ1-2
v_gene: TRBV6-5
abundance: .

CDR3nt: TGTGCCAGCAGCTTACACAGGGGAAATTCACCCCTCCACTTT
CDR3aa: CASSLHRGNSPLHF
d_gene: TRBD1
j_gene: TRBJ1-6
v_gene: TRBV14
abundance: .

CDR3nt: TGTGCCAGCTCACGGGGCCCGAACACTGAAGCTTTCTTT
CDR3aa: CASSRGPNTEAFF
d_gene: .
j_gene: TRBJ1-1
v_gene: TRBV18
abundance: .

CDR3nt: TGTGCCAGCAGCTCCCCAGCGAGCTCCTATAATTCACCCCTCCACTTT
CDR3aa: CASSSPASSYNSPLHF
d_gene: .
j_gene: TRBJ1-6
v_gene: TRBV5-6
abundance: .

CDR3nt: TGTGCCAGCAGCCTTGGGAGCAACGCGGATCCCTACGAGCAGTACTTC
CDR3aa: CASSLGSNADPYEQYF
d_gene: .
j_gene: TRBJ2-7
v_gene: TRBV5-5
abundance: .

CDR3nt: TGTGCCAGCTCCCTCTCGTTGGAGCAGTTCTTC
CDR3aa: CASSLSLEQFF
d_gene: .
j_gene: TRBJ2-1
v_gene: TRBV18
abundance: .

CDR3nt: TGTGCCAGCAGGCCGGCGAGCGCCTACAATGAGCAGTTCTTC
CDR3aa: CASRPASAYNEQFF
d_gene: .
j_gene: TRBJ2-1
v_gene: TRBV9
abundance: .